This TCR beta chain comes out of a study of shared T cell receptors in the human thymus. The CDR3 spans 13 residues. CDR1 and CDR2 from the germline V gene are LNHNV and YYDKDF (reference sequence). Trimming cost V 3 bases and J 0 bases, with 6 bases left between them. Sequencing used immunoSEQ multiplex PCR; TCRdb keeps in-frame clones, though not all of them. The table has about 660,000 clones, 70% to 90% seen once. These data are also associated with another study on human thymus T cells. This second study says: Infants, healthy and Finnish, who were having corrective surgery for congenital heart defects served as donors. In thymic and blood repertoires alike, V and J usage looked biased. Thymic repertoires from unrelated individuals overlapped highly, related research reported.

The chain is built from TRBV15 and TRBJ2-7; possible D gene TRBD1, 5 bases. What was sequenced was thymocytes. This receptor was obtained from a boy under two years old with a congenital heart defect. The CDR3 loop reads CATSRDNSYEQYF. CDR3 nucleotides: TGTGCCACCAGCAGGGACAACTCCTACGAGCAGTACTTC.